The 20 T cell receptor beta chains below all came from one sample that was sequenced in a study of spatial heterogeneity in lung cancer. TCRdb called the 5' RACE reads again in MiXCR, with one record for every CDR3 protein. The sample lists some 37,000 distinct CDR3 sequences, less than 5.5% occurring once. The time point denotes: sample taken at primary tumor resection. Whole RNA came from tumor, nontumor lung or frozen PBMC and was sequenced without being sorted. Specimen: PBMCs, collected at surgery. These receptors were taken from a female donor with early-stage non-small cell lung cancer.

This clonotype was counted ten times or more. The CDR3 here is CASSGRTEQETQYF. CDR3 DNA sequence: TGTGCCAGCAGTGGGCGGACAGAACAAGAGACCCAGTACTTC. This chain connects TRBV2 to TRBJ2-5, with a tentative D call TRBD1 (6 bases). Germline CDR1 reads SNHLY; CDR2 reads FYNNEI. This CDR3 is 14 amino acids long. Trimming shortened V by 4 bases and J by 2 bases, and 11 bases separated the two germline ends.

This clonotype was seen many times. This chain uses TRBV10-3 with TRBJ2-2; D not resolved. Germline loops: CDR1 ENHRY, CDR2 SYGVKD. The CDR3 is made up of 15 amino acids. The V end was cut by 2 bases, the J end by 4 bases, with 11 bases between. The CDR3 bases are TGTGCCATCAGTGAGCTCCCCTCTAGCACCGGGGAGCTGTTTTTT. As protein: CAISELPSSTGELFF.

This clonotype came up many times. The chain is built from TRBV20-1 and TRBJ2-2; the D is unclear. Trimming took off 2 bases at V and 3 bases at J, with 7 bases between the two ends. The CDR3 consists of 13 residues. The germline gives CDR1 DFQATT, CDR2 SNEGSKA (reference sequence). This CDR3 reads CSARMGHTGELFF. Written as DNA, the CDR3 is TGCAGTGCTAGAATGGGTCACACCGGGGAGCTGTTTTTT.

This clonotype was seen ten or more times. This chain connects TRBV7-8 to TRBJ2-3, with a weak D call TRBD1 (6 bases). The CDR3 length is 15 residues. The V gene lost 5 bases and the J gene lost 3 bases, with 15 bases spanning the gap. Germline V gene data show CDR1 as SGHVS and CDR2 as FQNEAQ. The CDR3 nucleotides read TGTGCCAGCAGCCTTGGGGGCACTGGGACAGATACGCAGTATTTT. Translation: CASSLGGTGTDTQYF.

This clonotype appeared many times. V and J are TRBV12-3 or TRBV12-4 and TRBJ1-1; D uncertain. The CDR3 is 12 residues long. V dropped 3 bases and J dropped 0 bases, with 2 bases sitting between them. CDR3 in DNA: TGTGCCAGCAGTTTTCTGAACACTGAAGCTTTCTTT. Translating gives CASSFLNTEAFF.

This clonotype has at least ten counts. The J gene is TRBJ2-2, the V gene TRBV6-5; no definite D call. The V gene's germline CDR1 is MNHEY and CDR2 SVGAGI. Trimming pared 2 bases from V and 0 bases from J, leaving 4 bases between. The CDR3 sequence is 14 residues long. In DNA form, the CDR3 reads TGTGCCAGCAGTTACCGGGCGAACACCGGGGAGCTGTTTTTT. The encoded protein is CASSYRANTGELFF.

This clonotype was seen more than once but under ten times. The V and J genes are TRBV19 and TRBJ1-4; 7 bases map to TRBD1. The CDR3 has 15 residues. Looked up from germline, CDR1 is LNHDA and CDR2 is SQIVND (reference sequence). V trimming: 3 bases; J trimming: 3 bases; junction bases outside the gene matches: 4. CDR3 sequence (DNA): TGTGCCAGTAGTATTCAGCAGGGGGCTAATGAAAAACTGTTTTTT. Its protein is CASSIQQGANEKLFF.

The genes are TRBV6-1 and TRBJ2-3, with D unresolved. This CDR3 is 13 amino acids long. Germline loops: CDR1 MNHNS, CDR2 SASEGT. V lost 4 bases and J lost 5, with 10 bases in between. The CDR3 nucleotides are TGTGCCAGCAGTGTGGAGCGAGGAGATACGCAGTATTTT. Translating gives CASSVERGDTQYF.

This clonotype was recorded many times. J is TRBJ2-2 and V is TRBV19; 9 bases align to TRBD1. The V and J ends lost 7 bases and 5 bases, in that order; junction bases with no gene match: 8. CDR1 and CDR2 from the germline V gene are LNHDA and SQIVND (reference sequence). This CDR3 region has 15 residues. CDR3 residues: CASIPGTGWTGELFF. CDR3 nucleotides: TGTGCCAGTATCCCCGGGACAGGGTGGACCGGGGAGCTGTTTTTT.

The sample holds many counts of this clonotype. The V and J genes are TRBV2 and TRBJ2-5, with TRBD1 identical over 8 bases. V was pared by 7 bases and J by 3 bases, with 7 bases of the junction left unmatched. Germline CDR1 reads SNHLY; CDR2 reads FYNNEI. The CDR3 is 14 amino acids. CDR3 coding DNA: TGTGCCAGCATCTTGGACAGGGTGAAAGAGACCCAGTACTTC. Translating gives CASILDRVKETQYF.

This clonotype was seen a handful of times. The chain joins TRBV20-1 to TRBJ2-1; D unresolved. The V gene's germline CDR1 is DFQATT and CDR2 SNEGSKA (reference sequence). Trimming took 0 bases from V and 3 from J, leaving 6 bases between them. This CDR3 is built from 13 residues. The CDR3 sequence: CSARDANYNEQFF. The DNA of the CDR3 is TGCAGTGCTAGAGACGCCAACTACAATGAGCAGTTCTTC.

The gene calls are TRBV20-1 and TRBJ1-4, with D uncertain. The CDR3 is 14 amino acids. V lost 0 bases, J lost 4 bases, and 9 bases lay in between. From germline, CDR1 is DFQATT and CDR2 SNEGSKA (reference sequence). The CDR3 DNA is TGCAGTGCTAGAGATTGGCAGGTTAATGAAAAACTGTTTTTT. It codes for CSARDWQVNEKLFF.

This clonotype showed up many times. The chain has TRBV20-1 and TRBJ2-6; tentative D call: TRBD1 (5 bases). V shed 4 bases and J shed 1 base, with 8 bases lying between them. Per germline, CDR1 DFQATT and CDR2 SNEGSKA (reference sequence). CDR3 length: 14 amino acids. As DNA, the CDR3 is TGCAGTGCTATAGGGGTATCTGGGGCCAACGTCCTGACTTTC. Its translation is CSAIGVSGANVLTF.

This clonotype has at least ten counts. Here the CDR3 reads CASSLASGPYNEQFF. As DNA, the CDR3 is TGTGCCAGCAGCTTAGCTAGCGGGCCCTACAATGAGCAGTTCTTC. This chain joins TRBV7-2 and TRBJ2-1; 7 bases line up with TRBD2. This CDR3 contains 15 residues. V lost 0 bases, J lost 2 bases, and 1 base stayed unmatched. CDR1 is SGHTA and CDR2 is FQGNSA in the germline V gene.

This clonotype turned up a few times. J is TRBJ2-7 and V is TRBV5-5; D is possibly TRBD2 (5 bases). V lost 7 bases, J lost 3 bases, and 20 bases lay in between. Germline V CDR1 and CDR2: SGHKS, YYEKEE (reference sequence). The CDR3 runs to 15 residues. Here the CDR3 reads CASSSFPDGGYEQYF. The DNA for the CDR3 is TGTGCCAGCTCCTCATTCCCCGACGGAGGCTACGAGCAGTACTTC.

This clonotype appeared many times. The chain is built from TRBV5-1 and TRBJ2-3; the match to TRBD1 covers 8 bases. Trimming at V came to 5 bases and at J to 0 bases, leaving 5 bases not matched to a gene. Germline V gene lookup returns CDR1 SGHRS and CDR2 YFSETQ. The length of the CDR3 is 15 residues. The CDR3 loop reads CASSAGGPSTDTQYF. As DNA, the CDR3 is TGCGCCAGCAGTGCAGGGGGCCCCAGCACAGATACGCAGTATTTT.

Of note for this clonotype: This could be a read error, since a much larger clone is one nucleotide away. This sequence joins TRBV20-1 and TRBJ2-6; D uncertain. The V end was cut by 3 bases, the J end by 0 bases, with 9 bases between. CDR3 length: 15 amino acids. Germline V gene lookup returns CDR1 DFQATT and CDR2 SNEGSKA (reference sequence). The CDR3 DNA follows: TGCAGTGCTAGGAGAGTGGGCTCTGGGGCCAACGTCCTGACTTTC. This translates into CSARRVGSGANVLTF.

A few counts support this clonotype. V is TRBV5-4 and J is TRBJ2-5; 8 bases fit TRBD1. This CDR3 is built from 15 residues. Losses at the gene ends were 1 base for V and 1 base for J; bases not matched to a gene: 3. Looked up from germline, CDR1 is SGHNT and CDR2 is YYREEE (reference sequence). The CDR3 is CASSLQGAFQETQYF. In nucleotides, the CDR3 is TGTGCCAGCAGCTTGCAGGGGGCGTTCCAAGAGACCCAGTACTTC.

This clonotype was observed at least ten times. The chain carries TRBV9 and TRBJ2-7, with TRBD2 identical over 9 bases. Germline CDR1 is SGDLS and CDR2 is YYNGEE. The CDR3 extends over 14 amino acids. The J segment lost 2 bases and the V segment lost 4 bases, leaving 4 bases of the junction unmatched. This chain's CDR3 is CASSISGGTYEQYF. CDR3 nucleotides: TGTGCCAGCAGCATTAGCGGGGGTACCTACGAGCAGTACTTC.

The table lists this clonotype with many counts. The genes are TRBV7-6 and TRBJ1-2; TRBD1 matches 9 bases. This CDR3 is 15 amino acids long. Per germline, CDR1 SGHVS and CDR2 FNYEAQ. The V segment lost 5 bases and the J segment 4 bases; nucleotides outside the gene matches: 8. CDR3 sequence reads: CASSPNRGLIYGYTF. CDR3 bases: TGTGCCAGCAGCCCTAACAGGGGGCTGATCTATGGCTACACCTTC.